This is a list of T cell receptor beta chains from one sample in a study of T cell responses to AZD1222 COVID-19 vaccine. Clones were sequenced by immunoSEQ multiplex PCR, and TCRdb holds only the in-frame ones, with some missing. The sample holds around 130,000 clones, over 90% seen once. The source was peripheral blood, collected on day 0 of AZD1222 vaccination. The source of these receptors is an adult in good health. Each CDR3 is given with its conserved first and last residue. Each record gives: D gene, clone size, V gene, J gene, CDR3 protein, CDR3 DNA. The D gene is left open where the match is weak. For some rows the clone size is stated as once, few or many, or as a class when expanded; others skip it.

>.|once|TRBV7-9|TRBJ1-1
CASSSFQGRMVDEAFF
TGTGCCAGCAGCTCGTTTCAGGGGAGGATGGTTGACGAAGCTTTCTTT
>.|once|TRBV29-1|TRBJ2-1
CSVENKGRVHNEQFF
TGCAGCGTTGAGAATAAGGGCAGGGTTCACAATGAGCAGTTCTTC
>.|.|TRBV28|TRBJ1-5
CASRDPAGSYSNQPQHF
TGTGCCAGCAGGGACCCCGCAGGGTCCTATAGCAATCAGCCCCAGCATTTT
>TRBD1|.|TRBV6-6|TRBJ1-5
CASSYSGQQPQHF
TGTGCCAGCAGTTACTCGGGACAGCAGCCCCAGCATTTT
>.|.|TRBV14|TRBJ1-2
CASSGPGRNYGYTF
TGTGCCAGCAGCGGTCCTGGACGGAACTATGGCTACACCTTC
>.|.|TRBV6-5|TRBJ1-1
CASSLGEGTEAFF
TGTGCCAGCAGTTTAGGGGAGGGCACTGAAGCTTTCTTT
>TRBD2|.|TRBV9|TRBJ2-7
CASRVLAGGEQYF
TGCGCCAGCCGCGTACTAGCGGGGGGGGAGCAGTACTTC
>.|few|TRBV6-5|TRBJ2-3
CASSRARTDTQYF
TGTGCCAGCAGCAGGGCTCGCACAGATACGCAGTATTTT
>TRBD1|.|TRBV19|TRBJ1-5
CASSPRQGGGQPQHF
TGTGCCAGTAGTCCCCGACAGGGCGGGGGTCAGCCCCAGCATTTT
>.|.|TRBV3-1/TRBV3-2|TRBJ1-2
CASSQDRLLSGYTF
TGTGCCAGCAGCCAAGATAGACTGTTGTCTGGCTACACCTTC
>.|.|TRBV19|TRBJ1-1
CTTQGPDTEAFF
TGTACGACACAGGGCCCGGACACTGAAGCTTTCTTT
>TRBD2|.|TRBV19|TRBJ2-1
CASSIEGKRGGKSYNEQFF
TGTGCCAGTAGTATAGAAGGGAAGCGGGGGGGGAAGTCCTACAATGAGCAGTTCTTC
>TRBD1|.|TRBV6-5|TRBJ1-1
CATIQGENTEAFF
TGTGCCACCATACAGGGGGAGAACACTGAAGCTTTCTTT
>TRBD1|few|TRBV6-6|TRBJ1-1
CASSYKRTGERTEAFF
TGTGCCAGCAGTTACAAACGGACAGGGGAAAGGACTGAAGCTTTCTTT
>.|.|TRBV7-2|TRBJ1-2
CASSLDGLRGSYGYTF
TGTGCCAGCAGCTTAGACGGACTCCGCGGCAGCTATGGCTACACCTTC
>.|once|TRBV18|TRBJ1-1
CASSPTEDTEAFF
TGTGCCAGCTCTCCCACAGAGGACACTGAAGCTTTCTTT
>TRBD1|.|TRBV2|TRBJ1-2
CASSPPGQGLFSRGGYTF
TGTGCCAGCAGTCCCCCGGGACAGGGTCTTTTCTCGAGGGGAGGCTACACCTTC
>.|.|TRBV10-3|TRBJ2-6
CAISDPGAGANVLTF
TGTGCCATCAGTGATCCCGGGGCCGGGGCCAACGTCCTGACTTTC
>.|.|TRBV12-3/TRBV12-4|TRBJ1-1
CASSLRNTEAFF
TGTGCCAGCAGTTTAAGAAACACTGAAGCTTTCTTT
>.|.|TRBV25-1|TRBJ2-7
CASSVWGPGEQYF
TGTGCCAGCAGTGTTTGGGGCCCCGGGGAGCAGTACTTC
>TRBD2|.|TRBV24-1|TRBJ2-3
CATSEGTSGSTDTQYF
TGTGCCACCAGTGAAGGGACTAGCGGCAGCACAGATACGCAGTATTTT
>.|.|TRBV4-1|TRBJ1-4
CASSVRTNEKLFF
TGCGCCAGCAGCGTTAGAACTAATGAAAAACTGTTTTTT
>.|.|TRBV4-2|TRBJ1-2
CASSPHLGGDPAGDNYGYTF
TGTGCCAGCAGCCCCCACCTCGGAGGGGACCCGGCAGGGGATAACTATGGCTACACCTTC
>TRBD1|.|TRBV30|TRBJ2-3
CAWSRTGDLTDTQYF
TGTGCCTGGAGCCGGACAGGAGACCTCACAGATACGCAGTATTTT
>.|.|TRBV6-5|TRBJ1-2
CASRDRRYYGYTF
TGTGCCAGCAGGGACCGTCGGTACTATGGCTACACCTTC
>.|.|TRBV6-5|TRBJ1-2
CASRAGVGVYGYTF
TGTGCCAGCAGGGCTGGAGTGGGGGTATATGGCTACACCTTC
>.|.|TRBV5-1|TRBJ1-6
CASSFRGGSYNSPLHF
TGCGCCAGCAGCTTTCGAGGGGGCTCCTATAATTCACCCCTCCACTTT
>TRBD2|.|TRBV7-2|TRBJ2-1
CASSRTSGEYEQFF
TGTGCCAGCAGCCGGACTAGCGGGGAGTATGAGCAGTTCTTC
>TRBD1|.|TRBV5-5|TRBJ1-1
CASSVSDRGLNTEAFF
TGTGCCAGCAGCGTTTCGGACAGGGGGTTGAACACTGAAGCTTTCTTT
>TRBD1|.|TRBV5-1|TRBJ1-1
CASSLEGQLNTEAFF
TGCGCCAGCAGCCTGGAGGGACAGCTAAACACTGAAGCTTTCTTT
>.|.|TRBV7-9|TRBJ1-1
CASSLARTGNTEAFF
TGTGCCAGCAGCTTAGCCCGGACGGGGAACACTGAAGCTTTCTTT
>TRBD1|.|TRBV7-9|TRBJ2-3
CASSLRDRYTDTQYF
TGTGCCAGCAGCTTAAGGGACAGGTACACAGATACGCAGTATTTT
>TRBD1|.|TRBV12-3/TRBV12-4|TRBJ1-4
CASSGQEELFF
TGTGCCAGCAGTGGACAGGAGGAACTGTTTTTT
>TRBD1|.|TRBV19|TRBJ1-6
CASSTKTGLNSPLHF
TGTGCCAGTAGTACAAAGACAGGGCTCAATTCACCCCTCCACTTT
>.|.|TRBV9|TRBJ2-1
CASSAQSSYNEQFF
TGTGCCAGCAGCGCACAGAGCTCCTACAATGAGCAGTTCTTC
>TRBD2|few|TRBV18|TRBJ2-5
CASSPGTAGGETQYF
TGTGCCAGCTCACCCGGGACTGCCGGGGGGGAGACCCAGTACTTC
>.|.|TRBV10-3|TRBJ2-1
CAISVPGGPHEQFF
TGTGCCATCAGTGTACCCGGGGGGCCACATGAGCAGTTCTTC
>.|.|TRBV15|TRBJ1-4
CATSMRGGGYEKLFF
TGTGCCACCAGCATGCGGGGGGGCGGATATGAAAAACTGTTTTTT
>TRBD1|.|TRBV4-1|TRBJ1-2
CASSRQGQGAPGYTF
TGCGCCAGCAGCCGGCAGGGACAGGGGGCGCCCGGCTACACCTTC
>TRBD1|.|TRBV19|TRBJ1-5
CASSTTGGSVDNQPQHF
TGTGCCAGTAGTACGACAGGGGGCAGCGTGGACAATCAGCCCCAGCATTTT
>.|.|TRBV6-5|TRBJ1-5
CASRVNSNQPQHF
TGTGCCAGCAGGGTCAATAGCAATCAGCCCCAGCATTTT
>.|.|TRBV2|TRBJ1-1
CASSTYSEAFF
TGTGCCAGCAGCACTTACAGTGAAGCTTTCTTT
>.|.|TRBV7-8|TRBJ2-7
CASSLGPGTYEQYF
TGTGCCAGCAGCTTAGGTCCGGGGACCTACGAGCAGTACTTC
>TRBD1|.|TRBV29-1|TRBJ1-1
CSSLSRGGTEAFF
TGCAGCTCACTTTCCAGGGGGGGCACTGAAGCTTTCTTT
>.|.|TRBV6-5|TRBJ1-1
CASTGPNMNTEAFF
TGTGCCAGCACCGGACCCAACATGAACACTGAAGCTTTCTTT
>.|.|TRBV2|TRBJ1-6
CASSGALGDFNSPLHF
TGTGCCAGCAGTGGGGCTTTAGGGGATTTTAATTCACCCCTCCACTTT
>TRBD1|.|TRBV2|TRBJ1-5
CASSSQGALSNQPQHF
TGTGCCAGCAGTTCACAGGGGGCTTTAAGCAATCAGCCCCAGCATTTT
>.|once|TRBV5-1|TRBJ1-5
CASSLEGGPGQPQHF
TGCGCCAGCAGCTTGGAAGGGGGTCCGGGTCAGCCCCAGCATTTT
>.|.|TRBV6-1|TRBJ2-2
CASSETANTGELFF
TGTGCCAGCAGTGAGACGGCGAACACCGGGGAGCTGTTTTTT
>.|.|TRBV28|TRBJ1-1
CASTPGEAMNTEAFF
TGTGCCAGCACTCCTGGGGAGGCCATGAACACTGAAGCTTTCTTT
>TRBD1|.|TRBV27|TRBJ1-1
CASTVTGGTEAFF
TGTGCCAGCACCGTGACAGGGGGCACTGAAGCTTTCTTT
>.|.|TRBV11-3|TRBJ1-1
CASSRDLNTEAFF
TGTGCCAGCAGCCGAGACTTGAACACTGAAGCTTTCTTT
>.|.|TRBV7-9|TRBJ2-1
CASSLRDLYQFF
TGTGCCAGCAGCCTCCGGGACCTTTATCAGTTCTTC
>.|.|TRBV15|TRBJ1-5
CATSRGNQPQHF
TGTGCCACCAGCAGAGGCAATCAGCCCCAGCATTTT
>.|.|TRBV15|TRBJ2-3
CATSRGGMVDTQYF
TGTGCCACCAGCAGAGGAGGAATGGTCGATACGCAGTATTTT
>.|.|TRBV6-6|TRBJ1-2
CASSLGRRIPSSGYTF
TGTGCCAGCAGTTTAGGTAGGAGGATCCCTTCTAGTGGCTACACCTTC
>.|.|TRBV13|TRBJ2-2
CASSLGLDGTNTGELFF
TGTGCCAGCAGCTTAGGCCTTGACGGGACGAACACCGGGGAGCTGTTTTTT
>TRBD2|.|TRBV3-1/TRBV3-2|TRBJ2-3
CASSLLAGGPDTQYF
TGTGCCAGCAGCCTACTAGCGGGGGGCCCAGATACGCAGTATTTT
>TRBD1|.|TRBV5-1|TRBJ2-3
CASSLRIGTGLTDTQYF
TGCGCCAGCAGCTTACGCATTGGGACAGGACTTACAGATACGCAGTATTTT